This T cell receptor beta chain stems from a study of T cells in Graves' hyperthyroidism and ophthalmopathy. There were TCR beta CDR3 regions amplified from RNA transcripts. RT-PCR in the first round (using the HTBI primer set) targeted the TCR CDR3. TCRdb reprocessed the multiplex PCR reads via MiXCR and lists one record per CDR3 protein. The sample carries approximately 510,000 distinct CDR3 sequences, about 45% recorded once. Diagnosis rested on symptoms, serum thyroxine and TRAb, thyroid ultrasound, and orbital computed tomography. Germline V gene data show CDR1 as SQVTM and CDR2 as ANQGSEA. This CDR3 has 13 amino acids. Trimming removed 5 bases at V and 0 bases at J, with 10 bases between.

The TCR was taken from an adult woman with Graves' disease, either hyperthyroidism or ophthalmopathy (not recorded which). The source material was peripheral blood or thyroid tissue (not recorded which). The chain joins TRBV29-1 to TRBJ1-1; a weak D match, TRBD1 (5 bases). CDR3 DNA sequence: TGCAGCGTTTTTCGGGGCCTGAACACTGAAGCTTTCTTT. It yields the protein CSVFRGLNTEAFF. Based on the CDR3 plus reference TRBV29-1 and TRBJ1-1, the full variable domain is SAVISQKPSRDICQRGTSLTIQCQVDSQVTMMFWYRQQPGQSLTLIATANQGSEATYESGFVIDKFPISRPNLTFSTLTVSNMSPEDSSIYLCSVFRGLNTEAFFGQGTRLTVV.